These 3 T cell receptor beta chains share one sample of origin, sequenced in a study of spatial heterogeneity in lung cancer. Indicated time point: sample taken at primary tumor resection. General study results and limits: Tumoral mutation counts were tracked by counts of expanded intratumoral alpha and beta TCRs.

These receptors lack a known antigen. TCRdb analysed the 5' RACE reads with MiXCR anew, one entry per CDR3 protein. The repertoire consists of 8,000 to 10,000 distinct CDR3 sequences, with approximately 8.3% occurring once and the leading ten covering roughly 13%. This specimen was lung tumor tissue, taken at surgery. The receptors originated from a female donor with early-stage non-small cell lung cancer.

V gene TRBV19 combines with J gene TRBJ1-1; D is unresolved. From germline, CDR1 is LNHDA and CDR2 SQIVND (reference sequence). Trimming removed 6 bases from V and 2 bases from J, with 10 bases in between. The CDR3 contains 13 residues. CDR3 region: CASRIKVNTEAFF. In nucleotides, the CDR3 is TGTGCCAGTAGAATAAAGGTTAACACTGAAGCTTTCTTT.

A few counts support this clonotype. V and J are TRBV4-2 and TRBJ2-1; TRBD2 agrees at 12 bases. Trimming cost V 1 base and J 5 bases; bases outside gene matches: 3. The CDR3 runs 16 residues. The V gene's germline CDR1 is LGHNA and CDR2 YNFKEQ. The CDR3 loop is CASSQALAGGDNEQFF. The CDR3 DNA reads as TGTGCCAGCAGCCAAGCCCTAGCGGGAGGGGACAATGAGCAGTTCTTC.

This clonotype turned up a few times. The chain couples TRBV6-2 or TRBV6-3 to TRBJ1-5; no firm D call. The CDR3 loop spans 17 amino acids. The ends were cut back, 5 bases at V and 11 bases at J, with 28 bases in the middle. Germline-derived CDR1 and CDR2 are MNHEY and SVGEGT. CDR3 sequence reads: CASSPPRQSGLPPAQHF. Here the CDR3 DNA reads TGTGCCAGCAGTCCCCCGCGGCAAAGTGGCCTCCCCCCAGCCCAGCATTTT.